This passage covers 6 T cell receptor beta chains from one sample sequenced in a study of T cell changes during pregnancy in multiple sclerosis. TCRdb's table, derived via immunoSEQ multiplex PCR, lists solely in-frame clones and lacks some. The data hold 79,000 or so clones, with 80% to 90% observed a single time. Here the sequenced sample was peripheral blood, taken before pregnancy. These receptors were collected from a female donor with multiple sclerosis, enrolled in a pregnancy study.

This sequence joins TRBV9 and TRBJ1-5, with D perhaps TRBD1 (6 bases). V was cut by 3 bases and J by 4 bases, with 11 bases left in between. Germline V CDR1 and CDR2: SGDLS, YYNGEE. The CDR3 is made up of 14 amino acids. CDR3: CASSASGVNQPQHF. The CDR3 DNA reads TGTGCCAGCAGCGCGTCAGGGGTAAATCAGCCCCAGCATTTT.

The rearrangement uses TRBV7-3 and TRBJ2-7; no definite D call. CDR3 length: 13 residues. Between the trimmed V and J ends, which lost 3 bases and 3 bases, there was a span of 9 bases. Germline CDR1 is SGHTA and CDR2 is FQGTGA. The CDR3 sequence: CASSLAVRYEQYF. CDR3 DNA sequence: TGTGCCAGCAGCTTGGCGGTCCGCTACGAGCAGTACTTC.

CDR3 sequence (DNA): TGTGCCAGCCGGGACAATGAAGGCTACACCTTC. Residues: CASRDNEGYTF. The chain combines TRBV5-6 with TRBJ1-2; a possible D gene is TRBD1 (6 bases). Germline V gives CDR1 SGHDT, CDR2 YYEEEE. This CDR3 is 11 amino acids long. V was shortened by 7 bases and J by 8 bases, with 12 bases between the two germline ends.

CDR3 loop: CASSPNQGADGYTF. The CDR3 region has the DNA TGTGCCAGCAGCCCAAATCAGGGGGCCGATGGCTACACCTTC. V and J are TRBV9 and TRBJ1-2, with 8 bases lining up with TRBD1. Trimming cost V 4 bases and J 6 bases; bases outside gene matches: 8. The CDR3 sequence is 14 residues long. Germline CDR1 and CDR2: SGDLS and YYNGEE.

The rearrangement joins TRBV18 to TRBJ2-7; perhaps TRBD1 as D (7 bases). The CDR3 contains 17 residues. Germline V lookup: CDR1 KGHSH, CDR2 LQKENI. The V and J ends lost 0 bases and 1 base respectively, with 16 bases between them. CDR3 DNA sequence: TGTGCCAGCTCACCACCGTTTGGCCCAGGGGGGTCCTACGAGCAGTACTTC. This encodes CASSPPFGPGGSYEQYF.

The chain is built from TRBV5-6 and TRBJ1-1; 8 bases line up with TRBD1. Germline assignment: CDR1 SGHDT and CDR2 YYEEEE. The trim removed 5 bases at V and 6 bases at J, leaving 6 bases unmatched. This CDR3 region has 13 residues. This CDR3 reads CASRSGGSAEAFF. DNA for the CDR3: TGTGCCAGCAGGTCAGGGGGCTCGGCTGAAGCTTTCTTT.